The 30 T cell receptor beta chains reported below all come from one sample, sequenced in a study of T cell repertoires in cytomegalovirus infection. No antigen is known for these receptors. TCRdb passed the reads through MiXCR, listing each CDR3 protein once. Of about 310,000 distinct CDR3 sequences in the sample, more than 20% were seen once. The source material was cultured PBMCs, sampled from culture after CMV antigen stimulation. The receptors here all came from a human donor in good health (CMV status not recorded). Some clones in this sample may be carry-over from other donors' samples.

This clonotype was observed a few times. Here the CDR3 DNA reads TGCAGTGCCACCGGGTGGGGTAGCACAGATACGCAGTATTTT. Residues: CSATGWGSTDTQYF. The chain links TRBV20-1 to TRBJ2-3; D unresolved. V was pared by 6 bases and J by 0 bases, with 13 bases between. From germline, CDR1 is DFQATT and CDR2 SNEGSKA (reference sequence). CDR3 length equals 14 residues.

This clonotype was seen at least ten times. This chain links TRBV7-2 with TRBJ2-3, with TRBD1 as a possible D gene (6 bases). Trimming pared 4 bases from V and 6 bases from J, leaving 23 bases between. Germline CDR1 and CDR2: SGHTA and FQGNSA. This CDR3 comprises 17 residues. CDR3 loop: CASSSFRGVSPVDTQYF. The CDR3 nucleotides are TGTGCCAGCAGCTCTTTCAGGGGTGTAAGCCCTGTGGATACGCAGTATTTT.

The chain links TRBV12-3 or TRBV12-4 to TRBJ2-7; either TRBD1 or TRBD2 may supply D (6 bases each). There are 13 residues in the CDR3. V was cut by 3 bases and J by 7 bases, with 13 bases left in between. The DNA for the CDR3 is TGTGCCAGCAGTTTGTTAACGGGGGCTGAGCAGTACGTC. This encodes CASSLLTGAEQYV.

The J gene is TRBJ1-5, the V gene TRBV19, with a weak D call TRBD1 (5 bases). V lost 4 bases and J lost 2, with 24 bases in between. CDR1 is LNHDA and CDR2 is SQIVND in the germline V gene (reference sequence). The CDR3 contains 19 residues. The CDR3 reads CASSNPRGSLSEGNQPQHF. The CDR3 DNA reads TGTGCCAGTAGTAACCCCCGGGGGAGTCTGAGCGAGGGCAATCAGCCCCAGCATTTT.

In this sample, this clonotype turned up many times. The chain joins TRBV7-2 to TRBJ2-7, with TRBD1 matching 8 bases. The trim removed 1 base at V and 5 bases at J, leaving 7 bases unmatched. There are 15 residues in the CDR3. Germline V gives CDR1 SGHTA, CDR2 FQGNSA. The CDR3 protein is CASSLGTGYRDEQYF. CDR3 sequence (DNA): TGTGCCAGCAGCTTAGGGACAGGGTATCGGGACGAGCAGTACTTC.

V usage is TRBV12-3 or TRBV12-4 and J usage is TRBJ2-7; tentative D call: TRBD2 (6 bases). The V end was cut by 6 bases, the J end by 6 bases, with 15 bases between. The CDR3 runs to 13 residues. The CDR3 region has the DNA TGTGCCAGCAGACCATCGGCGGGACGCGAGCAGTACTTC. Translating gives CASRPSAGREQYF.

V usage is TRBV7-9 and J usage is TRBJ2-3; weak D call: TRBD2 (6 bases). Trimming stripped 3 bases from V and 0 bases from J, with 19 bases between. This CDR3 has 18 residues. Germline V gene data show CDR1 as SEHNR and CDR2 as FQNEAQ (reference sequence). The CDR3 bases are TGTGCCAGCAGCTTGGTTGGAGGGGACCGGAAAAGCACAGATACGCAGTATTTT. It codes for CASSLVGGDRKSTDTQYF.

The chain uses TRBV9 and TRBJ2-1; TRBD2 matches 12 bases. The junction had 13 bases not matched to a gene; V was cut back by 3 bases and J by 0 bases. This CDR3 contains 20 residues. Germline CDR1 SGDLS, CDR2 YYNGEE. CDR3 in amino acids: CASSETLAGGPGSSYNEQFF. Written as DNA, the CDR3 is TGTGCCAGCAGCGAAACTCTAGCGGGAGGGCCCGGGAGCTCCTACAATGAGCAGTTCTTC.

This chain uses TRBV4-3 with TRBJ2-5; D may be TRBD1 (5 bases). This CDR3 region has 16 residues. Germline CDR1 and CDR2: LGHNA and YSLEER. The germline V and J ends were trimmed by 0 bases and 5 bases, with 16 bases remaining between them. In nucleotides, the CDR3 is TGCGCCAGCAGCCAAGATCCCCCCTCAGGGCTGGAGACCCAGTACTTC. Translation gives CASSQDPPSGLETQYF.

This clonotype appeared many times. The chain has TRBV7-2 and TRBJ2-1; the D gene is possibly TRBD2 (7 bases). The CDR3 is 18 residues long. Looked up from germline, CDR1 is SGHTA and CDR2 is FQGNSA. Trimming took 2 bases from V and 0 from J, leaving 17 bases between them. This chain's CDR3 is CASSLRAGGGSSYNEQFF. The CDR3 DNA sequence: TGTGCCAGCAGCTTACGAGCCGGGGGCGGGAGCTCCTACAATGAGCAGTTCTTC.

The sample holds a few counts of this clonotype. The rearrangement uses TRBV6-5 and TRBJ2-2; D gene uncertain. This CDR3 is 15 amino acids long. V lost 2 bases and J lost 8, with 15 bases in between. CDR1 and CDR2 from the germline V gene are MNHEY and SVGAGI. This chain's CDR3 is CASSYNTDGSGELFF. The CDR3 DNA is TGTGCCAGCAGTTACAATACGGACGGCAGTGGGGAGCTGTTTTTT.

The CDR3 here is CASSYQDRVTDTQYF. The CDR3 DNA follows: TGTGCCAGCAGTTACCAGGACAGGGTCACAGATACGCAGTATTTT. The J gene is TRBJ2-3, the V gene TRBV6-6, with 8 bases matching TRBD1. Looked up from germline, CDR1 is MNHNY and CDR2 is SVGAGI (reference sequence). The length of the CDR3 is 15 residues. V lost 2 bases and J lost 2; bases outside the gene matches: 3.

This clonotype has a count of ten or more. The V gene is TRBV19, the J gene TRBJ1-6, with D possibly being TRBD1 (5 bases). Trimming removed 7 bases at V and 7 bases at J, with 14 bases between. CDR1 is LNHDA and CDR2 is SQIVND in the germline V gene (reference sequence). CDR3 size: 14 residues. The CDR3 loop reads CASTLGTENSPLHF. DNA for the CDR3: TGTGCCAGTACCCTCGGGACCGAGAATTCACCCCTCCACTTT. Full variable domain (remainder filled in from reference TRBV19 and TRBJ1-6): DGGITQSPKYLFRKEGQNVTLSCEQNLNHDAMYWYRQDPGQGLRLIYYSQIVNDFQKGDIAEGYSVSREKKESFPLTVTSAQKNPTAFYLCASTLGTENSPLHFGNGTRLTVT.

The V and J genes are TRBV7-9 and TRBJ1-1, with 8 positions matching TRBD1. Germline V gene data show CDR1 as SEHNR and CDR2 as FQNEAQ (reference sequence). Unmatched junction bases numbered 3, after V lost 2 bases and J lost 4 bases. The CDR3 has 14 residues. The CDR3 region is CASSLTRGPTEAFF. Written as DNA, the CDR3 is TGTGCCAGCAGCTTAACCAGGGGGCCCACTGAAGCTTTCTTT.

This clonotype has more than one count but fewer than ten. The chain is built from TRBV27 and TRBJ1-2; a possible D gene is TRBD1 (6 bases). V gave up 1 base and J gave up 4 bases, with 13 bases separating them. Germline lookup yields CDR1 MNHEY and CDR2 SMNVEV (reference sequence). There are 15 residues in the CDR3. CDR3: CASSLFPTGFYGYTF. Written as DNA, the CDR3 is TGTGCCAGCAGTTTATTCCCAACAGGGTTCTATGGCTACACCTTC.

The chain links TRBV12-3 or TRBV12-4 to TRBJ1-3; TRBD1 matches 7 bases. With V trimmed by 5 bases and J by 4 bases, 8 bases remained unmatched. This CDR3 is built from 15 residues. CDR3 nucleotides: TGTGCCAGCAGTAAAAGGGGGCGCACGGGAAACACCATATATTTT. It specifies CASSKRGRTGNTIYF.

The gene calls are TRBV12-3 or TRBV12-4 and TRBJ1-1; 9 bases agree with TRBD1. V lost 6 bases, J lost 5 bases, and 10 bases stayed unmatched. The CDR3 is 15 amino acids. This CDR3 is CASSNPGTGRTEAFF. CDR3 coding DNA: TGTGCCAGCAGCAACCCCGGGACAGGGAGGACTGAAGCTTTCTTT.

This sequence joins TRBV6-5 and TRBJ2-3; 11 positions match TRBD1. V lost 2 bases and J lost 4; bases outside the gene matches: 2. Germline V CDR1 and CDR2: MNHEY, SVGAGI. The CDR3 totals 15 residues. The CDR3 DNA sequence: TGTGCCAGCAGTTACGGACAGGGGGCATCAGATACGCAGTATTTT. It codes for CASSYGQGASDTQYF.

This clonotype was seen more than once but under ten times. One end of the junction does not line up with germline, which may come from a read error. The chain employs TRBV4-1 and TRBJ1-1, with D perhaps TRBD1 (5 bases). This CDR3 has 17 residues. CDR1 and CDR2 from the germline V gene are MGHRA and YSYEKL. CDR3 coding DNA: TGCGCCAGCAGTCAAGAAGATCGGGGGATTGTATTCACTGAAGCTTTCTTT. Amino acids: CASSQEDRGIVFTEAFF.

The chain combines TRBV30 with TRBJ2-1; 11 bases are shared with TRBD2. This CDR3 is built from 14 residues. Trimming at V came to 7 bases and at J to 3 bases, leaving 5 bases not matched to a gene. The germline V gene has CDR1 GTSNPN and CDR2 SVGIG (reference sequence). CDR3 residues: CAFRTSGHYNEQFF. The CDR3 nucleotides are TGTGCCTTCCGGACTAGCGGGCACTACAATGAGCAGTTCTTC.

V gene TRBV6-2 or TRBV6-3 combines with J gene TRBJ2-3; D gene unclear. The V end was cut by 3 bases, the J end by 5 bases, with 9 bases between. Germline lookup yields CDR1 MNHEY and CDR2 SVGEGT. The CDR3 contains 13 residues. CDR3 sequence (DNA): TGTGCCAGCAGTTATGGTGAAGTAGATACGCAGTATTTT. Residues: CASSYGEVDTQYF.

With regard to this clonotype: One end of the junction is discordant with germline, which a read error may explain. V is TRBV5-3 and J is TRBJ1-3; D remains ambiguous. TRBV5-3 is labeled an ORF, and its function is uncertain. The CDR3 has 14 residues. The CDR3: CASSLQAGGNTIYF. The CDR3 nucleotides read TGTGCCAGCAGCTTGCAAGCAGGCGGAAACACCATATATTTT.

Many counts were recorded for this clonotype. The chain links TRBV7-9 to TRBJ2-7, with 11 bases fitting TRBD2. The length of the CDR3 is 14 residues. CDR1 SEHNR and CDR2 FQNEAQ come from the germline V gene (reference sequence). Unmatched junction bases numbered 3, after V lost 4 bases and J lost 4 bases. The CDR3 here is CASSSTSGGYEQYV. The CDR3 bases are TGTGCCAGCAGCTCAACTAGCGGGGGTTACGAGCAGTACGTC.

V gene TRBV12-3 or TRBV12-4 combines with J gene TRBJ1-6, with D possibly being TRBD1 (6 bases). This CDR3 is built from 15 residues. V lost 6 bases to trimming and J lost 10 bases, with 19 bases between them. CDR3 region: CASSTTGTRRSPLHF. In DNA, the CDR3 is TGTGCCAGCAGCACTACAGGGACGCGCCGGTCACCCCTCCACTTT.

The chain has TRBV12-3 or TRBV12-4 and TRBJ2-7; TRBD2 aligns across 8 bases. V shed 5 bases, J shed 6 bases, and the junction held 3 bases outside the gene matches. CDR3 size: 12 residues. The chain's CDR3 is CASSPGTSEQYF. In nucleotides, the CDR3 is TGTGCCAGCAGTCCCGGGACTAGCGAGCAGTACTTC.

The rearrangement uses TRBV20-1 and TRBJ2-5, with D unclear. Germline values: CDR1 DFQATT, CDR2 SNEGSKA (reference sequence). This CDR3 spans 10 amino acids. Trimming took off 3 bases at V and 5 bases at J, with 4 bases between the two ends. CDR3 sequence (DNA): TGCAGTGCTAGCTTTGAGACCCAGTACTTC. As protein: CSASFETQYF.

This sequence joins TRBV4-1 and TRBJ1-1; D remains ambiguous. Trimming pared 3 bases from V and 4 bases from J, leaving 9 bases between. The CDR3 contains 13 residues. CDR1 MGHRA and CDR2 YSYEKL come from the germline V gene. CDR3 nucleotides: TGCGCCAGCAGCCAGACGAGGAGCACTGAAGCTTTCTTT. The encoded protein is CASSQTRSTEAFF.

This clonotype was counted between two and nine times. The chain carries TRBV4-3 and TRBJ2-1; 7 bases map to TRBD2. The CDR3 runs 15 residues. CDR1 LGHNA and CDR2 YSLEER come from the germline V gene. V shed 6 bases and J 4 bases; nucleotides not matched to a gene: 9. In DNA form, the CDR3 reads TGCGCCAGCAGGCACCTAGCGGACTTATACAATGAGCAGTTCTTC. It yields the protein CASRHLADLYNEQFF.

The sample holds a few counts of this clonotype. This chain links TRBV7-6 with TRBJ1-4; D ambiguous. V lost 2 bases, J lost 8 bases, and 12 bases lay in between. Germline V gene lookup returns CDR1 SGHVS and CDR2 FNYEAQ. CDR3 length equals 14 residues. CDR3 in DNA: TGTGCCAGCAGCTTAAATAGGGTTGGAGAAAAACTGTTTTTT. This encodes CASSLNRVGEKLFF.

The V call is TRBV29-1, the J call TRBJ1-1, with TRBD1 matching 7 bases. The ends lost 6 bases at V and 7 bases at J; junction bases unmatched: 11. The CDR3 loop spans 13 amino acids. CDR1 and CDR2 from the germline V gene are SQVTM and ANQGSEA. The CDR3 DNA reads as TGCAGCGTAGCCGACAGGGCGATCGGTGAAGCTTTCTTT. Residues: CSVADRAIGEAFF.